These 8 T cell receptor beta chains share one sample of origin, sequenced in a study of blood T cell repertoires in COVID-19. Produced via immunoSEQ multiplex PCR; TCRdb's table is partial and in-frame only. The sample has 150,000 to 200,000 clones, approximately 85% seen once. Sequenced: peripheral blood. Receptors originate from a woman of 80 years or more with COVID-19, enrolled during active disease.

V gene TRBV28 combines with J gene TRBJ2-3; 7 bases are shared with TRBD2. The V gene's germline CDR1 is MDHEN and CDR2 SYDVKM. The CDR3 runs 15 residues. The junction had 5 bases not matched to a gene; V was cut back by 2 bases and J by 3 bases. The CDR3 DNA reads TGTGCCAGCAGTTTAGGCGGGAGCGGGACAGATACGCAGTATTTT. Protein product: CASSLGGSGTDTQYF.

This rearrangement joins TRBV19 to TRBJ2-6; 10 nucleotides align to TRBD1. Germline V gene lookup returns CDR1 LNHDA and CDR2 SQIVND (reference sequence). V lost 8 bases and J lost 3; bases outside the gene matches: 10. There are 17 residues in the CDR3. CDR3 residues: CASQRQGAKSGANVLTF. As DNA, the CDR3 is TGTGCCAGTCAGAGACAGGGGGCGAAAAGTGGGGCCAACGTCCTGACTTTC.

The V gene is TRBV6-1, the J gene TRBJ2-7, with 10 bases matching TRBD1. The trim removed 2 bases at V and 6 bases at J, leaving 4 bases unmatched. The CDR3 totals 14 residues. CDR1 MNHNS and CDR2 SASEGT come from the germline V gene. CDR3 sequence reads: CASSETRTGGEQYF. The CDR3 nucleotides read TGTGCCAGCAGTGAAACTAGGACAGGGGGCGAGCAGTACTTC.

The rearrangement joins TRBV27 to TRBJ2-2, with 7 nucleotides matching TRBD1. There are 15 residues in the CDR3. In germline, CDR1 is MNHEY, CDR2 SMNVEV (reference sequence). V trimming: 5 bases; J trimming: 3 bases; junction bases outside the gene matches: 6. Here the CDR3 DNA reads TGTGCCAGCAGTACCGACAGGGCCGACACCGGGGAGCTGTTTTTT. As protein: CASSTDRADTGELFF.

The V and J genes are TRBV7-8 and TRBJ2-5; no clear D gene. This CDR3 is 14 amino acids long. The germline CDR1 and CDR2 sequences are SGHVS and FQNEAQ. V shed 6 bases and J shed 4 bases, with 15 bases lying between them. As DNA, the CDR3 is TGTGCCAGCAGTCAGCCGGGTCACGGAGAGACCCAGTACTTC. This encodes CASSQPGHGETQYF. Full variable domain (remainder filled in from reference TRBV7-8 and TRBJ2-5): GAGVSQSPRYKVAKRGQDVALRCDPISGHVSLFWYQQALGQGPEFLTYFQNEAQLDKSGLPSDRFFAERPEGSVSTLKIQRTQQEDSAVYLCASSQPGHGETQYFGPGTRLLVL.

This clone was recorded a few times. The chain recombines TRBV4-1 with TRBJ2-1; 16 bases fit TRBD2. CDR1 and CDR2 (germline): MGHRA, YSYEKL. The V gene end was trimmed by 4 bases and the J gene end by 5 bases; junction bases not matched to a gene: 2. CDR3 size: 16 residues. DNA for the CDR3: TGCGCCAGCAGCCGGGGACTAGCGGGGGGGGACAATGAGCAGTTCTTC. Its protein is CASSRGLAGGDNEQFF.

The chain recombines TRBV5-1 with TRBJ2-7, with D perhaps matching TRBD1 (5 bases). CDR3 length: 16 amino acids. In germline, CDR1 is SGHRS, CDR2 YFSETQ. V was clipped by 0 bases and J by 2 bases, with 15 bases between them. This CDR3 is CASSLGCRDGTYEQYF. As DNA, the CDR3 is TGCGCCAGCAGCTTGGGATGCAGGGATGGTACCTACGAGCAGTACTTC.

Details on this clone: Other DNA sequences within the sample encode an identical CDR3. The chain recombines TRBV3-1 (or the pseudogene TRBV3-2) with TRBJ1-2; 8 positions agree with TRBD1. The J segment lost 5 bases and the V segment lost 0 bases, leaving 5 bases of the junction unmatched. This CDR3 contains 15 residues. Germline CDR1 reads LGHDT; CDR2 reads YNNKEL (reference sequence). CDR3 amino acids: CASSQDGTGWYGYTF. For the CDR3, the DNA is TGTGCCAGCAGCCAAGACGGGACAGGCTGGTATGGCTACACCTTC.